This TCR beta chain was sequenced during a study of cytomegalovirus exposure and HLA in healthy donors. Overall study findings and caveats: Excluded were some V segments that proved indistinguishable, including TRBV6-2 and TRBV6-3.

V was pared by 6 bases and J by 4 bases, with 10 bases between. Germline-derived CDR1 and CDR2 are LGHNT and FRNRAP. The CDR3 totals 12 residues. The PCR contained 60 Vbeta and 13 Jbeta primers. Data came from immunoSEQ multiplex PCR; TCRdb stores just in-frame clones and leaves some out. The profile covers some 81,000 clones, with 65% to 80% appearing a single time and 8.5% to 14% taken by the ten largest. Concerning this clone: The antigen remains unidentified.

Every donor was a healthy person donating bone marrow. This sequence was found in a middle-aged woman in good health and CMV-seropositive. The rearrangement links TRBV12-5 to TRBJ2-7; D unresolved. Specimen: PBMCs. The CDR3 loop reads CASGRNIYEQYF. The DNA of the CDR3 is TGTGCTAGTGGGAGGAATATTTACGAGCAGTACTTC.